This entry lists 16 T cell receptor beta chains sequenced from one sample in a study of T cells in localized non-small cell lung cancer. The repertoire was sequenced with immunoSEQ multiplex PCR; TCRdb's copy has only in-frame clones and lacks some. Here the sample spans 15,000 to 20,000 clones, around four fifths being singletons. The sequenced sample was peripheral blood, obtained before any cancer treatment. The receptors were gathered from a female donor at least 60 years old with stage I lung adenocarcinoma.

This clone came up once. The chain links TRBV27 to TRBJ1-2; TRBD1 matches 7 bases. This CDR3 comprises 14 residues. The ends lost 5 bases at V and 5 bases at J; junction bases unmatched: 8. Germline V gives CDR1 MNHEY, CDR2 SMNVEV (reference sequence). CDR3 in DNA: TGTGCCAGCAGTCCCTCCGGCAGGGGGTATGGCTACACCTTC. Protein: CASSPSGRGYGYTF.

The chain combines TRBV6-1 with TRBJ1-1; D ambiguous. Germline CDR1 and CDR2: MNHNS and SASEGT. V was trimmed by 3 bases and J by 5 bases, leaving 10 bases between them. The CDR3 is made up of 13 amino acids. Here the CDR3 reads CASSEGFGTEAFF. The CDR3 bases are TGTGCCAGCAGTGAGGGTTTCGGAACTGAAGCTTTCTTT.

This chain joins TRBV5-1 and TRBJ2-3, with 12 bases that match TRBD1. Germline CDR1 is SGHRS and CDR2 is YFSETQ. This CDR3 is built from 18 residues. V shed 0 bases, J shed 3 bases, and the junction held 8 bases outside the gene matches. The CDR3 nucleotides are TGCGCCAGCAGCTTGGCCGGGACAGGGGGCTTGGTTACAGATACGCAGTATTTT. Residues: CASSLAGTGGLVTDTQYF.

The V call is TRBV19, the J call TRBJ1-1, with 7 bases fitting TRBD1. The CDR3 is 11 amino acids. CDR1 LNHDA and CDR2 SQIVND come from the germline V gene (reference sequence). V lost 7 bases, J lost 10 bases, and 6 bases stayed unmatched. CDR3 protein: CASTLDRAAFF. CDR3 coding DNA: TGTGCCAGTACCCTCGACAGGGCAGCTTTCTTT. Combining the CDR3 with reference TRBV19 and TRBJ1-1 gives the whole variable domain DGGITQSPKYLFRKEGQNVTLSCEQNLNHDAMYWYRQDPGQGLRLIYYSQIVNDFQKGDIAEGYSVSREKKESFPLTVTSAQKNPTAFYLCASTLDRAAFFGQGTRLTVV.

This chain links TRBV19 with TRBJ1-2, with unresolved D. The germline V gene has CDR1 LNHDA and CDR2 SQIVND (reference sequence). This CDR3 region has 13 residues. Trimming removed 1 base at V and 3 bases at J, with 6 bases between. As DNA, the CDR3 is TGTGCCAGTAGTATAGGATGGGACTATGGCTACACCTTC. Translation gives CASSIGWDYGYTF.

This sequence joins TRBV18 and TRBJ2-5; D perhaps matches TRBD2 (5 bases). V was cut by 5 bases and J by 5 bases, with 15 bases left in between. Germline V CDR1 and CDR2: KGHSH, LQKENI. The CDR3 length is 14 residues. The CDR3 is CASSSGISGETQYF. The CDR3 nucleotides are TGTGCCAGCTCATCTGGGATATCGGGGGAGACCCAGTACTTC.

V gene TRBV4-1 combines with J gene TRBJ2-3, with D perhaps being TRBD1 or TRBD2 (5 bases each). Trimming pared 8 bases from V and 2 bases from J, leaving 11 bases between. Germline CDR1 MGHRA, CDR2 YSYEKL. This CDR3 has 13 residues. The CDR3: CASVGAVTDTQYF. CDR3 DNA sequence: TGCGCCAGCGTCGGGGCGGTCACAGATACGCAGTATTTT.

This clone came up a few times. Here the CDR3 DNA reads TGTGCCAGCAGACCTTCGGGACAGTATAATTCACCCCTCCACTTT. It is translated as CASRPSGQYNSPLHF. The genes are TRBV6-1 and TRBJ1-6; 7 bases agree with TRBD1. Germline CDR1 MNHNS, CDR2 SASEGT. V was pared by 6 bases and J by 4 bases, with 6 bases of the junction left unmatched. The CDR3 is made up of 15 amino acids.

A note on this clone: This may be a read error, as it is one base from a much larger clone. V and J are TRBV27 and TRBJ1-5; 8 nucleotides line up with TRBD1. The length of the CDR3 is 18 residues. The V and J ends lost 0 bases and 0 bases, in that order; junction bases with no gene match: 7. Germline V gene data show CDR1 as MNHEY and CDR2 as SMNVEV (reference sequence). CDR3 nucleotides: TGTGCCAGCAGTTTATCGAGGACAGGGCCTTATAGCAATCAGCCCCAGCATTTT. Its translation: CASSLSRTGPYSNQPQHF.

The chain couples TRBV9 to TRBJ2-1, with no clear D. Trimming shortened V by 3 bases and J by 3 bases, and 7 bases separated the two germline ends. This CDR3 comprises 13 residues. CDR1 and CDR2 from the germline V gene are SGDLS and YYNGEE. This chain's CDR3 is CASSASNYNEQFF. Here the CDR3 DNA reads TGTGCCAGCAGCGCTAGTAACTACAATGAGCAGTTCTTC. Together with reference TRBV9 and TRBJ2-1, the CDR3 gives the full variable domain: DSGVTQTPKHLITATGQRVTLRCSPRSGDLSVYWYQQSLDQGLQFLIQYYNGEERAKGNILERFSAQQFPDLHSELNLSSLELGDSALYFCASSASNYNEQFFGPGTRLTVL.

The CDR3 reads CATSRDLTGGLEAFF. The DNA for the CDR3 is TGTGCCACCAGCAGAGATCTGACAGGGGGCCTTGAAGCTTTCTTT. This sequence joins TRBV15 and TRBJ1-1; 10 bases agree with TRBD1. Germline lookup yields CDR1 LNHNV and CDR2 YYDKDF (reference sequence). The V segment lost 0 bases and the J segment 7 bases; nucleotides outside the gene matches: 5. The CDR3 loop spans 15 amino acids.

The rearrangement uses TRBV21-1 and TRBJ1-1. TRBV21-1 corresponds to a pseudogene. This CDR3 is 16 amino acids long. The CDR3 loop reads CASSKGGNKGLTEAFF. CDR3 nucleotide sequence: TGTGCCAGCAGCAAAGGGGGTAATAAGGGTTTGACTGAAGCTTTCTTT.

The chain employs TRBV2 and TRBJ1-1; D is unresolved. Germline V CDR1 and CDR2: SNHLY, FYNNEI. V was shortened by 7 bases and J by 0 bases, with 6 bases between the two germline ends. The CDR3 length is 12 residues. The CDR3 DNA reads as TGTGCCAGCAACGGTGTGAACACTGAAGCTTTCTTT. Its protein is CASNGVNTEAFF.

The chain recombines TRBV10-3 with TRBJ1-1; 9 positions agree with TRBD1. This CDR3 region has 15 residues. Germline CDR1 reads ENHRY; CDR2 reads SYGVKD. Unmatched junction bases numbered 7, after V lost 3 bases and J lost 5 bases. The CDR3 protein is CAISDLDRGATEAFF. CDR3 nucleotides: TGTGCCATCAGTGACCTCGACAGGGGGGCAACTGAAGCTTTCTTT.

The count of this clone is one. The chain recombines TRBV7-9 with TRBJ1-5, with 10 bases aligning to TRBD1. This CDR3 comprises 16 residues. CDR1 is SEHNR, CDR2 FQNEAQ, per germline (reference sequence). V dropped 5 bases and J dropped 4; count of bases not matched to a gene: 8. The CDR3 spells CASSRSRDRGNQPQHF. In DNA form, the CDR3 reads TGTGCCAGCAGCCGTAGTAGGGACAGGGGAAATCAGCCCCAGCATTTT.

This clone was picked up one time. The rearrangement uses TRBV7-2 and TRBJ1-1, with D possibly being TRBD1 (6 bases). The CDR3 contains 13 residues. The V and J ends lost 8 bases and 8 bases respectively, with 18 bases between them. Looked up from germline, CDR1 is SGHTA and CDR2 is FQGNSA. CDR3 DNA sequence: TGTGCCAGCCGCCTTGGGGGCTTTGGGGAAGCTTTCTTT. It encodes CASRLGGFGEAFF. The full variable domain, in which reference TRBV7-2 and TRBJ1-1 provide the parts outside the CDR3, is GAGVSQSPSNKVTEKGKDVELRCDPISGHTALYWYRQSLGQGLEFLIYFQGNSAPDKSGLPSDRFSAERTGGSVSTLTIQRTQQEDSAVYLCASRLGGFGEAFFGQGTRLTVV.